What follows is one T cell receptor (beta chain) and its context. Its antigen is undetermined. The entry originates in a study of T cells in localized non-small cell lung cancer. Regarding the study as a whole: Among blood samples, higher T cell density accompanied longer overall survival. In adjacent lung, a median about 50 of the top 100 tumor clones were found. T cell clonality was highest in uninvolved adjacent lung, above tumor.

Some clones are missing from TCRdb's copy, which holds only in-frame ones; the method was immunoSEQ multiplex PCR. The repertoire holds tens of thousands of clones, with 70% to 90% as singletons. Germline values: CDR1 SNHLY, CDR2 FYNNEI. The CDR3 loop spans 16 amino acids. With 7 bases removed from V and 2 bases from J, the gap between germline ends came to 15 bases. This sample comprised PBMCs, obtained before any cancer treatment. The V call is TRBV2, the J call TRBJ2-6, with D possibly called TRBD1 or TRBD2 (5 bases each). This clonotype was sampled from a man between 35 and 75 years old with stage II lung adenocarcinoma. In DNA form, the CDR3 reads TGTGCCAGCACGTGGGACCCACACCCTGGGGCCAACGTCCTGACTTTC. It yields the protein CASTWDPHPGANVLTF.